This T cell receptor beta chain was captured in a study of glioma-infiltrating T cells after dendritic cell vaccination. Findings and limits, study-wide: Higher TCR clonality did not directly relate to longer survival.

Specified time point: after dendritic cell vaccination, including at tumor progression/relapse. Selection required adequate fresh-frozen tumor tissue plus more than two years' survival data. This clone was counted a single time. As yet, its antigen is unknown. Only in-frame clones appear in the TCRdb table, and some are missing; sequencing was by immunoSEQ multiplex PCR. The table shows about 110,000 clones, with almost 90% occurring only once. The source of this sequence is a human donor with glioblastoma. Sequences were derived from blood, sampled after dendritic cell vaccination.

This CDR3 reads CAISESPGKMNTEAFF. For the CDR3, the DNA is TGTGCCATCAGTGAGTCGCCGGGAAAGATGAACACTGAAGCTTTCTTT. The chain carries TRBV10-3 and TRBJ1-1; D remains unclear. CDR1 is ENHRY, CDR2 SYGVKD, per germline. V gave up 0 bases and J gave up 0 bases, with 11 bases separating them. The CDR3 is 16 residues long.